The 31 T cell receptor beta chains in this list originate from one sample, sequenced in a study of response to subunit inactivated influenza vaccine. A single record per CDR3 protein comes from TCRdb applying MiXCR to the RT-PCR reads. The repertoire has about 780,000 distinct CDR3 sequences, roughly 20% of them found once; the top ten carry approximately 10%. The material was PBMCs from blood, obtained 4 to 6 days after vaccination. All receptors derive from a man aged 50-60 years who received an inactivated influenza vaccine.

The J gene is TRBJ2-7, the V gene TRBV24-1; TRBD2 matches 7 bases. The V segment lost 3 bases and the J segment 2 bases; nucleotides outside the gene matches: 0. This CDR3 comprises 13 residues. Per germline, CDR1 KGHDR and CDR2 SFDVKD. The CDR3 is CATSDSGTYEQYF. In nucleotides, the CDR3 is TGTGCCACCAGTGATAGCGGGACCTACGAGCAGTACTTC.

V gene TRBV10-1 combines with J gene TRBJ2-1, with 9 bases aligning to TRBD1. From germline, CDR1 is WNHNN and CDR2 SYGVQD (reference sequence). V lost 4 bases to trimming and J lost 8 bases; unmatched junction nucleotides: 9. The CDR3 has 15 residues. The CDR3 DNA sequence: TGCGCCAGCAGTGGTCCTTCGGGACAGGGCCATGAGCAGTTCTTC. Its protein product is CASSGPSGQGHEQFF.

Here the CDR3 reads CASRGELGEQYF. In nucleotides, the CDR3 is TGTGCCAGCAGGGGGGAGTTGGGCGAGCAGTACTTC. This chain joins TRBV7-2 and TRBJ2-7; D may match TRBD1 or TRBD2 (5 bases each). Germline CDR1 is SGHTA and CDR2 is FQGNSA. With 6 bases removed from V and 6 bases from J, the gap between germline ends came to 12 bases. This CDR3 has 12 residues.

In regard to this clonotype: One junction end does not reproduce the germline sequence, and a read error may be involved. This chain connects TRBV6-5 to TRBJ2-3, with D possibly matching TRBD1 (6 bases). The CDR3 loop spans 19 amino acids. Looked up from germline, CDR1 is MNHEY and CDR2 is SVGAGI. CDR3 DNA: TGTGCCAGCAGTTACCGGACAGCCCTCCGTTCCCCTAGCACAGGTACGCAGTATTTT. Translation gives CASSYRTALRSPSTGTQYF.

The V call is TRBV7-6, the J call TRBJ2-1; D is ambiguous. V gave up 6 bases and J gave up 2 bases, with 14 bases separating them. CDR1 and CDR2 from the germline V gene are SGHVS and FNYEAQ. The CDR3 totals 15 residues. CDR3 nucleotide sequence: TGTGCCAGCAGTTCGGCCATCGGGCCCTACAATGAGCAGTTCTTC. It yields the protein CASSSAIGPYNEQFF.

This clonotype came up many times. The rearrangement links TRBV12-3 or TRBV12-4 to TRBJ2-2, with D tentatively TRBD2 (6 bases). CDR3 length: 13 residues. V was shortened by 6 bases and J by 12 bases, with 17 bases between the two germline ends. CDR3 DNA: TGTGCCAGCAGCTTAAGGTTGGAGGGGCAGCTGTTTTTT. It is translated as CASSLRLEGQLFF.

V gene TRBV5-1 combines with J gene TRBJ1-5; TRBD1 might be the D (5 bases). The V gene lost 4 bases and the J gene lost 2 bases, with 10 bases spanning the gap. This CDR3 comprises 14 residues. Germline V CDR1 and CDR2: SGHRS, YFSETQ. CDR3 region: CASSARGGNQPQHF. In nucleotides, the CDR3 is TGCGCCAGCAGCGCCCGAGGGGGCAATCAGCCCCAGCATTTT.

The CDR3 region has the DNA TGTGCCAGCAGCTTAGGGGGACTAGCGGGGGGCATTGAGCAGTTCTTC. Translation: CASSLGGLAGGIEQFF. J is TRBJ2-1 and V is TRBV7-8; 15 bases match TRBD2. Germline assignment: CDR1 SGHVS and CDR2 FQNEAQ. Losses at the gene ends were 1 base for V and 9 bases for J; bases not matched to a gene: 4. This CDR3 is 16 amino acids long.

This clonotype was recorded a few times. This chain uses TRBV20-1 with TRBJ2-7; D ambiguous. V lost 3 bases and J lost 0, with 6 bases in between. This CDR3 has 12 amino acids. Germline-derived CDR1 and CDR2 are DFQATT and SNEGSKA (reference sequence). CDR3 protein: CSASTVSYEQYF. The CDR3 DNA reads TGCAGTGCTAGTACAGTCTCCTACGAGCAGTACTTC.

The gene calls are TRBV20-1 and TRBJ1-5; D may be TRBD1 (5 bases). Germline V lookup: CDR1 DFQATT, CDR2 SNEGSKA (reference sequence). The ends were cut back, 0 bases at V and 1 base at J, with 10 bases in the middle. This CDR3 has 15 amino acids. The CDR3 spells CSAREGGNSNQPQHF. DNA of the CDR3: TGCAGTGCTAGAGAGGGGGGGAACAGCAATCAGCCCCAGCATTTT.

This clonotype occurred a few times. This chain links TRBV11-1 with TRBJ2-7; 7 positions agree with TRBD2. This CDR3 has 21 amino acids. Germline V gives CDR1 SGHAT, CDR2 FQDESV (reference sequence). Germline trimming cut 0 bases from V and 3 bases from J; bases unmatched to any gene: 23. The DNA for the CDR3 is TGTGCCAGCAGCTTAGCTTGGGGACTAAGTGCGAGCGAACCCATCGACTACGAGCAGTACTTC. This sequence encodes CASSLAWGLSASEPIDYEQYF.

This clonotype turned up a few times. The chain has TRBV24-1 and TRBJ2-3, with TRBD2 matching over 7 bases. The CDR3 extends over 16 amino acids. Germline V gene sequence: CDR1 KGHDR, CDR2 SFDVKD. The junction had 6 bases not matched to a gene; V was cut back by 4 bases and J by 0 bases. CDR3 DNA sequence: TGTGCCACCAGTGACTCGTGGGGGGGAAGCACAGATACGCAGTATTTT. Translation: CATSDSWGGSTDTQYF.

The chain combines TRBV5-1 with TRBJ2-5; D tentatively fits TRBD1 or TRBD2 (5 bases each). Trimming removed 3 bases from V and 2 bases from J, with 14 bases in between. The CDR3 contains 15 residues. The germline V gene encodes CDR1 SGHRS and CDR2 YFSETQ. CDR3 protein: CASSSGTEIQETQYF. Written as DNA, the CDR3 is TGCGCCAGCAGCTCAGGGACCGAGATTCAAGAGACCCAGTACTTC.

Note on this clonotype: One end of the junction is discordant with germline, which a read error may explain. The DNA of the CDR3 is TGTGCCAGCAGAGACTCTAGCGGGAGGCCCATACTCTTC. Translating gives CASRDSSGRPILF. V and J are TRBV7-9 and TRBJ2-1; 11 bases are shared with TRBD2. Germline V gives CDR1 SEHNR, CDR2 FQNEAQ (reference sequence). The CDR3 loop spans 13 amino acids. Together with reference TRBV7-9 and TRBJ2-1, the CDR3 gives the full variable domain: DTGVSQNPRHKITKRGQNVTFRCDPISEHNRLYWYRQTLGQGPEFLTYFQNEAQLEKSRLLSDRFSAERPKGSFSTLEIQRTEQGDSAMYLCASRDSSGRPILFGPGTRLTVL.

The CDR3 DNA sequence: TGCAGTGCTAGTCAAGGGGGCGGGAACACTGAAGCTTTCTTT. Its translation is CSASQGGGNTEAFF. The rearrangement uses TRBV20-1 and TRBJ1-1; 7 bases agree with TRBD1. Germline CDR1 and CDR2: DFQATT and SNEGSKA (reference sequence). The V gene end was trimmed by 3 bases and the J gene end by 1 base; junction bases not matched to a gene: 5. The CDR3 contains 14 residues.

This clonotype came up a few times. The V and J genes are TRBV7-2 and TRBJ2-2, with 9 bases fitting TRBD2. V dropped 2 bases and J dropped 0; count of bases not matched to a gene: 4. The CDR3 runs to 17 residues. CDR1 is SGHTA and CDR2 is FQGNSA in the germline V gene. The CDR3 region has the DNA TGTGCCAGCAGCTTACTAGCGGGGAGCGCGAACACCGGGGAGCTGTTTTTT. As protein: CASSLLAGSANTGELFF.

V and J are TRBV7-9 and TRBJ1-2; no definite D call. Trimming cost V 0 bases and J 1 base, with 6 bases left between them. Germline-derived CDR1 and CDR2 are SEHNR and FQNEAQ (reference sequence). The CDR3 contains 14 residues. As DNA, the CDR3 is TGTGCCAGCAGCTTAGCGCCCCGTAACTATGGCTACACCTTC. Translated: CASSLAPRNYGYTF.

The gene calls are TRBV5-6 and TRBJ1-5, with 9 bases matching TRBD1. The junction had 6 bases not matched to a gene; V was cut back by 4 bases and J by 4 bases. Per germline, CDR1 SGHDT and CDR2 YYEEEE. The CDR3 loop spans 15 amino acids. The CDR3 bases are TGTGCCAGCAGCATAGATGGGACAGGGAATCAGCCCCAGCATTTT. This encodes CASSIDGTGNQPQHF.

The chain is built from TRBV29-1 and TRBJ2-3; the D is unclear. This CDR3 is 15 amino acids long. V was pared by 3 bases and J by 0 bases, with 13 bases between. The V gene's germline CDR1 is SQVTM and CDR2 ANQGSEA. The CDR3 region is CSVDTASSSTDTQYF. The CDR3 region has the DNA TGCAGCGTTGACACTGCCTCGTCTAGCACAGATACGCAGTATTTT.

This clonotype was recorded a few times. The chain joins TRBV7-9 to TRBJ2-1; no reliable D call. CDR1 and CDR2 (germline): SEHNR, FQNEAQ (reference sequence). Between the trimmed V and J ends, which lost 5 bases and 2 bases, there was a span of 13 bases. The CDR3 extends over 15 amino acids. CDR3 coding DNA: TGTGCCAGCAGCGGTACAACCTTCGCCTACAATGAGCAGTTCTTC. Amino acid sequence: CASSGTTFAYNEQFF.

The rearrangement links TRBV5-1 to TRBJ2-3; 8 bases align to TRBD1. CDR1 and CDR2 from the germline V gene are SGHRS and YFSETQ. This CDR3 is built from 14 residues. Germline trimming cut 3 bases from V and 5 bases from J; bases unmatched to any gene: 5. Here the CDR3 reads CASSSQGGGDTQYF. The CDR3 nucleotides are TGCGCCAGCAGCTCACAGGGGGGAGGAGATACGCAGTATTTT.

V gene TRBV6-2 or TRBV6-3 combines with J gene TRBJ2-6; D possibly corresponds to TRBD2 (5 bases). V was cut by 2 bases and J by 0 bases, with 8 bases left in between. The germline CDR1 and CDR2 sequences are MNHEY and SVGEGT. The CDR3 runs 16 residues. Here the CDR3 DNA reads TGTGCCAGCAGTTACGGAGGCCTCTCTGGGGCCAACGTCCTGACTTTC. It yields the protein CASSYGGLSGANVLTF.

This clonotype turned up a few times. The rearrangement uses TRBV12-3 or TRBV12-4 and TRBJ2-2; D might be TRBD1 (6 bases). This CDR3 has 17 amino acids. V was trimmed by 6 bases and J by 2 bases, leaving 19 bases between them. This chain's CDR3 is CASRDSDRRLNTGELFF. CDR3 sequence (DNA): TGTGCCAGCAGGGACAGTGACCGACGTCTAAACACCGGGGAGCTGTTTTTT.

The J gene is TRBJ1-2, the V gene TRBV10-3, with a possible D match to TRBD1 (6 bases). This CDR3 has 16 residues. Looked up from germline, CDR1 is ENHRY and CDR2 is SYGVKD. V gave up 0 bases and J gave up 8 bases, with 19 bases separating them. The CDR3 region is CAISESSGARAAGYTF. The CDR3 DNA is TGTGCCATCAGTGAGTCGTCGGGGGCGAGGGCTGCGGGCTACACCTTC.

This clonotype has ten or more counts. Its ends do not fully match the called genes, so a read error is possible. The chain has TRBV5-1 and TRBJ2-7; D gene ambiguous. The germline V gene has CDR1 SGHRS and CDR2 YFSETQ. The length of the CDR3 is 11 residues. CDR3 sequence reads: CASSGSYEQYF. CDR3 DNA: TGTGCCAGCAGTGGCAGCTACGAGCAGTACTTC. The whole variable domain, remainder taken from reference TRBV5-1 and TRBJ2-7, is KAGVTQTPRYLIKTRGQQVTLSCSPISGHRSVSWYQQTPGQGLQFLFEYFSETQRNKGNFPGRFSGRQFSNSRSEMNVSTLELGDSALYLCASSGSYEQYFGPGTRLTVT.

This clonotype was seen repeatedly, ten times or more. The CDR3 DNA reads TGTGCCAGCAGTTTCCCGGGCAGGTTGCAAGAGACCCAGTACTTC. This codes for CASSFPGRLQETQYF. This chain joins TRBV28 and TRBJ2-5; no firm D call. The CDR3 sequence is 15 residues long. The ends were cut back, 3 bases at V and 2 bases at J, with 13 bases in the middle. From germline, CDR1 is MDHEN and CDR2 SYDVKM.

The chain carries TRBV4-2 and TRBJ2-7, with D hard to call. V was pared by 2 bases and J by 5 bases, with 10 bases between. The CDR3 contains 13 residues. Germline CDR1 reads LGHNA; CDR2 reads YNFKEQ. The chain's CDR3 is CASSQRGEDEQYF. CDR3 bases: TGTGCCAGCAGCCAACGTGGGGAAGACGAGCAGTACTTC.

In nucleotides, the CDR3 is TGTGCCAGTACCAACTCGGGACAGTTGAGCTCTGGGGCCAACGTCCTGACTTTC. Translating it yields CASTNSGQLSSGANVLTF. V gene TRBV19 combines with J gene TRBJ2-6; TRBD1 matches at 7 bases. The CDR3 loop spans 18 amino acids. Germline assignment: CDR1 LNHDA and CDR2 SQIVND (reference sequence). Trimming took 7 bases from V and 0 from J; bases not matched to a gene: 12.

The chain couples TRBV5-1 to TRBJ2-6; weak D call: TRBD2 (6 bases). The CDR3 runs to 17 residues. Trimming removed 4 bases from V and 0 bases from J, with 14 bases in between. CDR1 is SGHRS and CDR2 is YFSETQ in the germline V gene. In DNA, the CDR3 is TGCGCCAGCAGCGGAGGGACGGTACTCTCTGGGGCCAACGTCCTGACTTTC. Protein product: CASSGGTVLSGANVLTF.

At least ten counts were recorded for this clonotype. The J gene is TRBJ1-5, the V gene TRBV20-1; D might be TRBD1 (5 bases). The CDR3 consists of 12 residues. The germline V and J ends were trimmed by 3 bases and 4 bases, with 7 bases remaining between them. Germline V gene data show CDR1 as DFQATT and CDR2 as SNEGSKA (reference sequence). Here the CDR3 reads CSASPGNQPQHF. In DNA form, the CDR3 reads TGCAGTGCTAGTCCAGGGAATCAGCCCCAGCATTTT.

The chain uses TRBV25-1 and TRBJ2-7; D gene ambiguous. Germline CDR1 and CDR2: MGHDK and SYGVNS. The CDR3 runs to 14 residues. Deletions cut 3 bases from V and 2 bases from J, with 11 bases between. The CDR3: CASSEARPPYEQYF. The CDR3 DNA is TGTGCCAGCAGTGAGGCTCGGCCCCCCTACGAGCAGTACTTC.